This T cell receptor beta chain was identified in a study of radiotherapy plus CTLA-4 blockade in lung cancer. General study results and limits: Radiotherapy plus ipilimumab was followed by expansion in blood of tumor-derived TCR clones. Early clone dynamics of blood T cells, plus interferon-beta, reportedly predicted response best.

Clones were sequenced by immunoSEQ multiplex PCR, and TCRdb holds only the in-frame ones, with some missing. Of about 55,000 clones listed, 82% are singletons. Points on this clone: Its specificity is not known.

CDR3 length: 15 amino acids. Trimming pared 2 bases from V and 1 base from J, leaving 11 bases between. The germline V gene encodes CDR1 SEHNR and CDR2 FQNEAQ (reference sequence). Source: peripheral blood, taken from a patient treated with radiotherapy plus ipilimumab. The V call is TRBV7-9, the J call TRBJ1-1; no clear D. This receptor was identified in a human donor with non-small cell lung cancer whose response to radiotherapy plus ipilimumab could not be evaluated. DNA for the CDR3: TGTGCCAGCAGCTTAAGTCCGGGAAGGAACACTGAAGCTTTCTTT. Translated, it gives CASSLSPGRNTEAFF.